One sample yielded the 15 T cell receptor beta chains listed below, sequenced in a study of cytomegalovirus exposure and HLA in healthy donors (TCRdb year 2017). The protocol used for the library was the immunoSEQ multiplex PCR assay. For the multiplex PCR, a mixture combining 60 forward primers for TCR Vbeta segments and 13 reverse primers for TCR Jbeta segments was used. TCRdb's version of the immuneACCESS table is confined to in-frame rearrangements and falls short of the full clone set. An unresolved V gene accounts for under half of the shortfall where checked; the remainder is of unknown origin. The sample table lists around 220,000 clones, over 75% of them with a count of one. The ten biggest clones cover roughly 0.22% of the sample. Material: PBMCs. The receptors were gathered from a girl aged 2 to 9 in good health and CMV-seronegative.

This clone was observed a handful of times. J is TRBJ1-1 and V is TRBV5-6, with 8 positions matching TRBD1. V lost 5 bases and J lost 0; bases outside the gene matches: 9. The CDR3 contains 16 residues. Germline values: CDR1 SGHDT, CDR2 YYEEEE. The CDR3 DNA is TGTGCCAGCAGTCGCGGACAGGGCTCTATGAACACTGAAGCTTTCTTT. Protein: CASSRGQGSMNTEAFF.

This sequence joins TRBV6-1 and TRBJ1-6; TRBD1 matches at 8 bases. This CDR3 spans 14 amino acids. V gave up 9 bases and J gave up 9 bases; unmatched junction bases: 10. The V gene's germline CDR1 is MNHNS and CDR2 SASEGT. The CDR3 DNA follows: TGTGCCAGTACGAAGACAGGGGCAATTTCACCCCTCCACTTT. It is translated as CASTKTGAISPLHF.

Of note for this clone: The junction departs from the called germline gene at one end, perhaps through a read error. The chain employs TRBV7-9 and TRBJ1-1, with D perhaps matching TRBD1 (5 bases). Looked up from germline, CDR1 is SEHNR and CDR2 is FQNEAQ (reference sequence). This CDR3 spans 16 amino acids. CDR3 residues: CSSSLGAGVANTEAFF. The CDR3 region has the DNA TGTTCCAGCAGCTTAGGGGCGGGGGTGGCGAACACTGAAGCTTTCTTT. Together with reference TRBV7-9 and TRBJ1-1, the CDR3 gives the full variable domain: DTGVSQNPRHKITKRGQNVTFRCDPISEHNRLYWYRQTLGQGPEFLTYFQNEAQLEKSRLLSDRFSAERPKGSFSTLEIQRTEQGDSAMYLCSSSLGAGVANTEAFFGQGTRLTVV.

The chain couples TRBV2 to TRBJ1-5, with TRBD1 matching over 11 bases. Trimming removed 5 bases from V and 6 bases from J; junction bases left unmatched: 9. The CDR3 runs to 16 residues. Per germline, CDR1 SNHLY and CDR2 FYNNEI. This chain's CDR3 is CASSRRGQGVGQPQHF. Written as DNA, the CDR3 is TGTGCCAGCAGTCGGAGGGGACAGGGGGTCGGTCAGCCCCAGCATTTT.

This rearrangement joins TRBV19 to TRBJ2-7; D is unresolved. Deletions cut 1 base from V and 2 bases from J, with 6 bases between. Germline loops: CDR1 LNHDA, CDR2 SQIVND (reference sequence). This CDR3 spans 13 amino acids. The CDR3, as DNA: TGTGCCAGTAGTATAGTCGGTGCCTACGAGCAGTACTTC. Protein sequence: CASSIVGAYEQYF.

The rearrangement joins TRBV7-9 to TRBJ2-5; the match to TRBD1 covers 7 bases. V was clipped by 5 bases and J by 4 bases; unmatched bases: 4. This CDR3 has 13 residues. The V gene's germline CDR1 is SEHNR and CDR2 FQNEAQ (reference sequence). The CDR3 DNA reads as TGTGCCAGCAGCCCTCGGGACAGAGAGACCCAGTACTTC. Translated: CASSPRDRETQYF.

The J gene is TRBJ1-1, the V gene TRBV5-1, with D unclear. CDR3 length equals 15 residues. The germline gives CDR1 SGHRS, CDR2 YFSETQ. V was trimmed by 3 bases and J by 3 bases, leaving 15 bases between them. This CDR3 is CASSSVYGKDTEAFF. For the CDR3, the DNA is TGCGCCAGCAGCTCGGTGTACGGGAAGGACACTGAAGCTTTCTTT.

This clone was seen a few times. V gene TRBV28 combines with J gene TRBJ2-2; tentatively, D is TRBD2 (5 bases). Trimming took off 5 bases at V and 7 bases at J, with 17 bases between the two ends. CDR1 MDHEN and CDR2 SYDVKM come from the germline V gene. The CDR3 sequence is 15 residues long. The CDR3 loop is CASSGSLGGGGELFF. The CDR3 DNA reads TGTGCCAGCAGTGGATCCCTAGGAGGTGGCGGGGAGCTGTTTTTT.

The rearrangement joins TRBV7-2 to TRBJ1-2, with 9 nucleotides matching TRBD1. From germline, CDR1 is SGHTA and CDR2 FQGNSA. After removal of 6 bases from V and 7 bases from J, the junction contained 9 bases not matched to a gene. The CDR3 runs 14 residues. CDR3: CASRPGTGFFGYTF. The DNA for the CDR3 is TGTGCCAGCAGACCCGGGACAGGGTTTTTTGGCTACACCTTC.

The chain employs TRBV7-9 and TRBJ1-1, with D unclear. Germline values: CDR1 SEHNR, CDR2 FQNEAQ (reference sequence). This CDR3 has 15 amino acids. Trimming removed 5 bases from V and 8 bases from J, with 21 bases in between. In DNA, the CDR3 is TGTGCCAGCAGCCGAAGTGATCACTCGGTACTAGAAGCTTTCTTT. It is translated as CASSRSDHSVLEAFF.

The gene calls are TRBV15 and TRBJ2-7; tentatively, D is TRBD1 (6 bases). The germline V gene has CDR1 LNHNV and CDR2 YYDKDF (reference sequence). CDR3 size: 13 residues. Trimming left V 9 bases short and J 2 bases short, with 14 bases between. As DNA, the CDR3 is TGTGCCACGGGTAGAGGGGGAGCCTACGAGCAGTACTTC. Residues: CATGRGGAYEQYF.

This rearrangement joins TRBV15 to TRBJ1-3; D remains ambiguous. Germline V CDR1 and CDR2: LNHNV, YYDKDF (reference sequence). Trimming cost V 0 bases and J 2 bases, with 8 bases left between them. The CDR3 totals 15 residues. The CDR3 DNA sequence: TGTGCCACCAGCAGAGATACGGTTACTGGAAACACCATATATTTT. Translating it yields CATSRDTVTGNTIYF.

This chain connects TRBV7-2 to TRBJ1-1; 8 nucleotides align to TRBD1. CDR3 size: 14 residues. J was trimmed by 5 bases and V by 4 bases; bases with no gene match: 6. Germline CDR1 and CDR2: SGHTA and FQGNSA. This CDR3 is CASSYGQGWTEAFF. The CDR3 coding sequence is TGTGCCAGCAGCTATGGACAGGGCTGGACTGAAGCTTTCTTT.

The V gene is TRBV5-4, the J gene TRBJ2-1; 7 bases are shared with TRBD1. Germline trimming cut 3 bases from V and 7 bases from J; bases unmatched to any gene: 13. Germline loops: CDR1 SGHNT, CDR2 YYREEE (reference sequence). The CDR3 contains 16 residues. The CDR3 DNA follows: TGTGCCAGCAGCTCCCCCTCGACAGGGATAGGAAATGAGCAGTTCTTC. The encoded protein is CASSSPSTGIGNEQFF. The complete variable domain, with remaining parts taken from reference TRBV5-4 and TRBJ2-1, reads ETGVTQSPTHLIKTRGQQVTLRCSSQSGHNTVSWYQQALGQGPQFIFQYYREEENGRGNFPPRFSGLQFPNYSSELNVNALELDDSALYLCASSSPSTGIGNEQFFGPGTRLTVL.

The chain carries TRBV7-9 and TRBJ2-4, with a tentative D call TRBD2 (5 bases). In germline, CDR1 is SEHNR, CDR2 FQNEAQ (reference sequence). The CDR3 has 14 amino acids. V dropped 5 bases and J dropped 6 bases, with 14 bases sitting between them. Here the CDR3 DNA reads TGTGCCAGCAGCCCCTTACCACGGGGAAACATTCAGTACTTC. Protein product: CASSPLPRGNIQYF.